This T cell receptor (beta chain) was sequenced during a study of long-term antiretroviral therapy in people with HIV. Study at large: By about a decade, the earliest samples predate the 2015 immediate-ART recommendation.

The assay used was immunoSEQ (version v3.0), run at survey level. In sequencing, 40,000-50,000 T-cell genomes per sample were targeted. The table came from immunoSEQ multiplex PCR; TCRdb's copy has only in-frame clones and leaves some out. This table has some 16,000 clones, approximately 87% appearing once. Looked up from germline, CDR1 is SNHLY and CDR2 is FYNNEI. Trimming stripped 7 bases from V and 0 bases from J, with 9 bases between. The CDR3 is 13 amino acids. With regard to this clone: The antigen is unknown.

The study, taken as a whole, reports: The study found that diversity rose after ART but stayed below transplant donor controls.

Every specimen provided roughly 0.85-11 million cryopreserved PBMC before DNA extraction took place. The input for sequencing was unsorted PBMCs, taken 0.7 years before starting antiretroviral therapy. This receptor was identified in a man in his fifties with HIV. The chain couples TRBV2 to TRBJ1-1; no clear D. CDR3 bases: TGTGCCAGCAATGGCCATCTGAACACTGAAGCTTTCTTT. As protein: CASNGHLNTEAFF.